This T cell receptor (beta chain) is drawn from a study of control samples from healthy donors and cancer patients. Method: immunoSEQ multiplex PCR; TCRdb's copy keeps in-frame clones and lacks some. In the table there are 400,000 to 450,000 clones, 90% of which are singletons. This CDR3 comprises 12 residues. Germline V gives CDR1 MNHNY, CDR2 SVGAGI (reference sequence). V lost 2 bases, J lost 9 bases, and 10 bases lay in between. The source of this sequence is a middle-aged man with head and neck cancer. The sequencing sample was made of PBMCs. The chain combines TRBV6-6 with TRBJ1-1; D gene ambiguous. The CDR3 DNA sequence: TGTGCCAGCAGTTACGAGAGGGATAAAGCTTTCTTT. Protein product: CASSYERDKAFF.